A selection of T cell receptor beta chains follows, all from one sample in a study of cytotoxic CD8 clonotypes in ibrutinib-treated CLL. Clones were read by immunoSEQ multiplex PCR, and TCRdb kept only the in-frame ones, dropping some. Of roughly 160,000 clones listed, under 90% are singletons. This material consisted of PBMCs, taken after 24 months of ibrutinib treatment. Receptors originate from a human donor with chronic lymphocytic leukemia. CDR3s include the opening cysteine and the closing phenylalanine or tryptophan. A D gene is named only where the DNA matches it firmly. Not every row has a clone size; where given, it reads once, few, many or a size class.

J	D	length	size	V	DNA	CDR3
TRBJ1-6	.	14	.	TRBV5-6	TGTGCCAGCAGCCCTTACTCAGTTAATTCACCCCTCCACTTT	CASSPYSVNSPLHF
TRBJ2-3	.	15	.	TRBV11-2	TGTGCCAGCAGCTTAGCCGGGGGGCCCACAGATACGCAGTATTTT	CASSLAGGPTDTQYF
TRBJ2-7	TRBD2	18	.	TRBV5-6	TGTGCCAGCAGCTTGTACTCCAGTTTAGCGGGAGCATCCTACGAGCAGTACTTC	CASSLYSSLAGASYEQYF
TRBJ2-3	.	14	.	TRBV11-3	TGTGCCAGCAGCTTGGACCAGCAGGGAGATACGCAGTATTTT	CASSLDQQGDTQYF
TRBJ2-1	.	14	.	TRBV7-2	TGTGCCAGCAGCTTGGTGATAGGACAGAATGAGCAGTTCTTC	CASSLVIGQNEQFF
TRBJ2-7	TRBD1	17	.	TRBV11-2	TGTGCCAGCAGCTACCGGACAGGACCGCTACTATCCTACGAGCAGTACTTC	CASSYRTGPLLSYEQYF
TRBJ2-2	.	12	.	TRBV7-3	TGTGCCAGCAGGACCAGTCCCGGGGAGCTGTTTTTT	CASRTSPGELFF
TRBJ2-7	.	15	.	TRBV28	TGTGCCAGCAGTTTAACCCCAGTTAGCTCCTACGAGCAGTACTTC	CASSLTPVSSYEQYF
TRBJ2-3	.	15	.	TRBV2	TGTGCCAGCGCACGGGCGGGGGCGACCACAGATACGCAGTATTTT	CASARAGATTDTQYF
TRBJ2-1	.	16	once	TRBV27	TGTGCCAGCAGCCCTATTAACGCGGGCCCTTCCAATGAGCAGTTCTTC	CASSPINAGPSNEQFF
TRBJ1-5	TRBD1	18	.	TRBV18	TGTGCCAGCTCCCCTAGGGCAGGTCTTACAGGGGGCGATCAGCCCCAGCATTTT	CASSPRAGLTGGDQPQHF
TRBJ1-1	.	14	.	TRBV7-9	TGTGCCAGCAGCTTAGAGGGGGGGTACACTGAAGCTTTCTTT	CASSLEGGYTEAFF
TRBJ1-2	.	14	.	TRBV7-3	TGTGCCAGCAGCCCGTACAGGGCTGACTATGGCTACACCTTC	CASSPYRADYGYTF
TRBJ2-7	.	14	.	TRBV6-5	TGTGCCAGCAGTTACGTTGCGGAAGCCTACGAGCAGTACTTC	CASSYVAEAYEQYF
TRBJ2-2	.	14	once	TRBV7-2	TGTGCCAGCAGCTTGACGTCTTATATAGGGGAGCTGTTTTTT	CASSLTSYIGELFF
TRBJ1-4	.	13	.	TRBV6-5	TGTGCCAGTTTAGACAGCGATAATGAAAAACTGTTTTTT	CASLDSDNEKLFF
TRBJ2-3	.	14	few	TRBV4-3	TGCGCCAGCAGCCAAGACAGGAGCACAGATACGCAGTATTTT	CASSQDRSTDTQYF
TRBJ2-3	TRBD1	15	.	TRBV28	TGTGCCAGCAGCGACAGGGATAGAGTCACAGATACGCAGTATTTT	CASSDRDRVTDTQYF
TRBJ1-1	.	12	.	TRBV21-1	TGTGCCGGTGGCAGGGGAAGAGGTGAAGCTTTCTTT	CAGGRGRGEAFF
TRBJ1-2	TRBD1	15	.	TRBV29-1	TGCAGCGTTGTTAGAGGGGGACAGGGAAACTATGGCTACACCTTC	CSVVRGGQGNYGYTF
TRBJ1-1	TRBD1	15	.	TRBV27	TGTGCCAGCAGGCGGGACAGAGGGCCCGGCACTGAAGCTTTCTTT	CASRRDRGPGTEAFF
TRBJ2-1	TRBD2	15	.	TRBV7-9	TGTGCCAGCAGCTTCAGCGGGAGGGCCTCTGGTGAGCAGTTCTTC	CASSFSGRASGEQFF